This paragraph reports one TCR beta chain. These data belong to a study of T cells in Graves' hyperthyroidism and ophthalmopathy. Hyperthyroidism was newly diagnosed in patients aged 18 to 65 (duration under 2 months). It was 8.5 to 10 ml of fresh peripheral blood that supplied the PBMCs. Amplified TCR beta CDR3 regions came from RNA transcripts. HTBI primers were the set used in a first-round RT-PCR of the TCR CDR3. TCRdb called the multiplex PCR reads again in MiXCR, with one record for every CDR3 protein. This table holds hundreds of thousands of distinct CDR3 sequences, approximately 15% found once. V lost 0 bases and J lost 6; bases outside the gene matches: 17. Germline CDR1 is LGHDT and CDR2 is YNNKEL (reference sequence). The CDR3 has 19 amino acids.

The chain carries TRBV3-1 and TRBJ2-4; TRBD1 matches 7 bases. The source is a woman between 25 and 40 years old with Graves' hyperthyroidism. The sample consisted of blood. The CDR3: CASSQEGEGATPAGNIQYF. The CDR3 DNA follows: TGTGCCAGCAGCCAAGAGGGAGAGGGGGCAACCCCCGCGGGAAACATTCAGTACTTC.